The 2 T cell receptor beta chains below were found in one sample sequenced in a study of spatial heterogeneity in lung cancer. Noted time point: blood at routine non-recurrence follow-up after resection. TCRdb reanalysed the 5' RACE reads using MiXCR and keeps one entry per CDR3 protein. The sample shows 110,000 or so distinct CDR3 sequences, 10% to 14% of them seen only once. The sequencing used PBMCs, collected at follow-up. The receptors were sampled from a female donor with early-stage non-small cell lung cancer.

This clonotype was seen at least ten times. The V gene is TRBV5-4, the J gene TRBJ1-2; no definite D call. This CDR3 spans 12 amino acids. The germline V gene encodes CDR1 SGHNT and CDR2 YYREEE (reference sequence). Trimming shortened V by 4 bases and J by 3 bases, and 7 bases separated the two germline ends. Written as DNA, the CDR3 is TGTGCCAGCAGCCTGAACTACTATGGCTACACCTTC. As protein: CASSLNYYGYTF.

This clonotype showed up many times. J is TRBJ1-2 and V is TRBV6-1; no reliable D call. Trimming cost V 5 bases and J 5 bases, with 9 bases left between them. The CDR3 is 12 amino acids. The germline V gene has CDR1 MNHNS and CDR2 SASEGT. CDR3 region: CASSRSVYGYTF. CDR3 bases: TGTGCCAGCAGTAGGTCTGTTTATGGCTACACCTTC.